This T cell receptor (beta chain) originates from a study of blood T cell repertoires in COVID-19. About the study: Both acute and convalescent COVID-19 samples were obtained from the United States, Italy and Spain. Sample material is recorded as cDNA or gDNA derived from T cells, B-cell-depleted T cells, or PBMCs.

This clone was observed a few times. Germline CDR1 reads SEHNR; CDR2 reads FQNEAQ (reference sequence). Trimming removed 3 bases from V and 5 bases from J; junction bases left unmatched: 0. The CDR3 loop spans 13 amino acids. As handled by the study authors: Quantification of nucleated cells was approximated via reference gene primer amplification. Profiled with immunoSEQ multiplex PCR; TCRdb holds only in-frame clones, not every one. The DNA gave D and trimming, while V, J and clone size come from that table. The table records approximately 400,000 clones, roughly 90% of them present only once. Specimen: peripheral blood. This sequence joins TRBV7-9 and TRBJ2-2; 7 nucleotides match TRBD2. This TCR derives from a middle-aged man with acute or convalescent COVID-19. DNA of the CDR3: TGTGCCAGCAGCTTGCGGGGGACCGGGGAGCTGTTTTTT. Amino acid sequence: CASSLRGTGELFF.